This TCR beta chain was identified in a study of early T cells in non-severe SARS-CoV-2 infection (dated by TCRdb to about 2021). For the wider study: Bulk RNA from unsorted whole blood was used for TCR sequencing, so alpha and beta chains could not be paired. What the work shows at the level of the full study, not this receptor alone: VDJdb matching was skewed toward anti-spike CD8 responses, so virus-specific expansions were likely underestimated and private and CD4 specificities were missed.

This was a case-control study nested in a cohort of healthcare workers in London, UK, who had nasopharyngeal swab PCR tests and blood samples taken every week. Between 23 and 31 March 2020, the week of the UK lockdown, healthcare workers were enrolled and then followed up weekly for as long as 16 weeks. According to the germline V gene (reference sequence), CDR1 reads WNHNN and CDR2 reads SYGVQD. V is reduced by 0 bases and J by 6 bases, leaving a spacing of 9 bases between them. The CDR3 goes from the cysteine to the phenylalanine over 13 residues. Only the CDR3 DNA is retained, 39 bases long and in frame from the first base. Preparation of the library involved 5' RACE. Sequencing relied on a NextSeq 500. To correct for sequencing error and PCR bias, the TCR library protocol tagged individual cDNA molecules with unique molecular identifiers. Both TCR alpha and beta chains were sequenced, and tight co-correlation was observed between alpha and beta sequence abundances in each sample. Processing in the source paper ran as follows. Decombinator V4 was used to annotate TCR sequences for V gene, J gene and CDR3. Expanded TCRs were defined as changing significantly between any two time points under a Poisson model with p below 0.0001. Abundances of TCRs were expressed as counts per million after normalisation to the total number of TCRs sequenced in each sample. TRAV1-2 paired with TRAJ12, TRAJ20 or TRAJ33 defined MAIT TCRs, while TRAV10 paired with TRAJ18 defined iNKT TCRs. VDJdb, accessed 1 November 2021, was searched for CMV, EBV and SARS-CoV-2 annotated TCRs, with TCRs annotated for multiple antigens excluded. TCRdb reprocessing: public reads trimmed at Q25 with fastp, clones called with MiXCR, in-frame beta chains kept. Each entry merges the rows of one CDR3 protein and shows their most common DNA and genes. These V and J calls derive from TCRdb rather than the authors' analysis. The sample table shows 65,000 to 75,000 distinct CDR3 sequences, and 3.5% to 6% are seen once. 3.6% of the sample goes to the ten largest clones.

About this clonotype: Its specific antigen is unknown. Per-base qualities were not stored, and no clone one base away is much larger.

This TCR was recovered from an adult who was a healthcare worker with PCR-confirmed SARS-CoV-2 infection or an uninfected control (not recorded which). The donor label of this sample is uncertain. The V and J segments used are TRBV10-1 and TRBJ2-7, with the D gene not clear enough to name. The sample was whole blood, taken at baseline. CDR3 reads: CASSESGRAEQYF. The DNA sequence is given as TGCGCCAGCAGTGAGTCCGGAAGGGCCGAGCAGTACTTC.